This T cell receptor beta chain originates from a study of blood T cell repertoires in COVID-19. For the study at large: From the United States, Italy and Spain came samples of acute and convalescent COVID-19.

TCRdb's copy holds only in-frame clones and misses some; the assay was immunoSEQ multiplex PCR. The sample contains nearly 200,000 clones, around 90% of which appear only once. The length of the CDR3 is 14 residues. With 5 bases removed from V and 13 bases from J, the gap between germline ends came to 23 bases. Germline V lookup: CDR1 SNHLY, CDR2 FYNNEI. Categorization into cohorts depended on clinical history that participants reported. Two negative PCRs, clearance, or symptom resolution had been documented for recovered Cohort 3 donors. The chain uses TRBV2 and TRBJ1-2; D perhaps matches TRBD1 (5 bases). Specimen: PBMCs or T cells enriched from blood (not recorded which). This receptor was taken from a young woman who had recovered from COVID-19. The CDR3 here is CASSREGFRAGATF. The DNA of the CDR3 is TGTGCCAGCAGTCGAGAAGGGTTCAGGGCTGGGGCCACCTTC.